This TCR beta chain stems from a study of shared clonotypes between healthy human individuals. Study information: A couple of women and a few men aged 18 to 49 served as donors.

This clone was seen just once. Its antigen is currently unknown. Genomic DNA from each subset was divided evenly over several immunoSEQ plates. Per sorted-subset replicate PCR, input was roughly 200 ng DNA, representing roughly 30,000 T cell genomes. Method: immunoSEQ multiplex PCR; TCRdb's copy keeps in-frame clones and lacks some. The sample consists of 2 million or so clones, 85% to 95% of them appearing once. The CDR3 runs 18 residues. V lost 5 bases, J lost 3 bases, and 24 bases lay in between. The V gene's germline CDR1 is SEHNR and CDR2 FQNEAQ (reference sequence). Findings and caveats of the study: Clonotype sharing across several donors was observed for about 5.2% of naive CD4 clonotypes.

Source material: naive CD4+ T cells sorted from blood. Documented subset: CD45RA+ positively selected. This TCR was recovered from a man between 18 and 29 years old in good health. V usage is TRBV7-9 and J usage is TRBJ2-3; no reliable D call. The CDR3 DNA reads TGTGCCAGCAGCCCCAGAAACGCCCGATCGGTTTCAACAGATACGCAGTATTTT. Translated, it gives CASSPRNARSVSTDTQYF.